This entry features one T cell receptor beta chain sequence. The antigen remains unidentified. The data are from a study of cytomegalovirus exposure and HLA in healthy donors. Findings and limits, study-wide: Previously analyzed data showed that most TCR beta V segments were productive at a frequency of about 87% or about 30%. When a later analysis was performed, an Asian-associated ancestry cluster reportedly had fewer N-insertions than the approximately 700-donor mean. CMV serostatus stood as the only immune exposure information on hand.

The CDR3 is made up of 16 amino acids. Trimming took 2 bases from V and 1 from J, leaving 13 bases between them. The germline V gene encodes CDR1 WNHNN and CDR2 SYGVQD (reference sequence). Researchers ran the PCR with 60 Vbeta and 13 Jbeta primers. Produced via immunoSEQ multiplex PCR; TCRdb's table is partial and in-frame only. The repertoire holds approximately 300,000 clones, roughly 80% seen once, with 0.3% to 0.35% in the top ten. The TCR was taken from a girl aged 2 to 10 in good health and CMV-seronegative. The V call is TRBV10-1, the J call TRBJ2-3; D uncertain. Sequenced material: PBMCs. CDR3 protein: CASSENRGARTDTQYF. The CDR3 DNA sequence: TGCGCCAGCAGTGAGAATCGAGGAGCCCGCACAGATACGCAGTATTTT.